The next 22 T cell receptor beta chains were all read from a single sample in a study of a mutant IDH1 vaccine in newly diagnosed glioma. The data were produced by immunoSEQ multiplex PCR, yet TCRdb's version contains in-frame clones alone and is incomplete. The table has about 130,000 clones, about 82% seen once. These receptors' antigens are unknown. As to time point: week 11, during vaccination. Each dose delivered 300 ug of mutant IDH1 20-mer peptide subcutaneously with imiquimod. The sample consisted of PBMCs, taken from a glioma patient whose treatment included an IDH1 peptide vaccine. The source is a man aged 35 to 55 with glioma.

This clone has a single count. CDR3 DNA: TGTGCCCTTAGCGGGAGGGGGCAGTTCTTC. This codes for CALSGRGQFF. The chain joins TRBV30 to TRBJ2-1, with 11 nucleotides matching TRBD2. CDR3 size: 10 residues. Germline CDR1 is GTSNPN and CDR2 is SVGIG (reference sequence). The V segment lost 8 bases and the J segment 12 bases; nucleotides outside the gene matches: 3.

The chain carries TRBV19 and TRBJ1-6, with 10 bases lining up with TRBD1. V gave up 6 bases and J gave up 6 bases; unmatched junction bases: 5. This CDR3 is built from 15 residues. Germline V gene lookup returns CDR1 LNHDA and CDR2 SQIVND (reference sequence). The CDR3 nucleotides read TGTGCCAGTAGGATGGGGGACAGGGGTAATTCACCCCTCCACTTT. Its protein is CASRMGDRGNSPLHF.

This clone was detected once. The CDR3 DNA sequence: TGTGCCAGTAGCTGGTCCACACAAGGTGAGACCTCCTACGAGCAGTACTTC. Translation gives CASSWSTQGETSYEQYF. The chain is built from TRBV19 and TRBJ2-7; D uncertain. The V gene lost 6 bases and the J gene lost 0 bases, with 21 bases spanning the gap. The CDR3 extends over 17 amino acids. The germline gives CDR1 LNHDA, CDR2 SQIVND (reference sequence).

This clone was seen just once. V and J are TRBV7-2 and TRBJ2-7; maybe TRBD2 (5 bases). This CDR3 comprises 13 residues. Trimming took off 5 bases at V and 2 bases at J, with 10 bases between the two ends. Germline values: CDR1 SGHTA, CDR2 FQGNSA. This CDR3 reads CASSPSGAYEQYF. The CDR3 bases are TGTGCCAGCAGCCCCTCCGGGGCCTACGAGCAGTACTTC.

This chain joins TRBV6-1 and TRBJ1-2, with D perhaps TRBD1 (5 bases). Germline CDR1 reads MNHNS; CDR2 reads SASEGT. Trimming removed 1 base from V and 4 bases from J, with 10 bases in between. The CDR3 contains 14 residues. Written as DNA, the CDR3 is TGTGCCAGCAGTGAAGAGGAGGGACTCTATGGCTACACCTTC. This codes for CASSEEEGLYGYTF.

V usage is TRBV7-2 and J usage is TRBJ2-3; 9 bases are a match to TRBD2. There are 17 residues in the CDR3. Trimming took 0 bases from V and 2 from J; bases not matched to a gene: 6. CDR1 is SGHTA and CDR2 is FQGNSA in the germline V gene. The CDR3 is CASSLAVSGGPTDTQYF. CDR3 DNA sequence: TGTGCCAGCAGCTTAGCGGTGAGCGGGGGGCCCACAGATACGCAGTATTTT.

The V gene is TRBV11-2, the J gene TRBJ2-2, with 7 bases identical to TRBD2. Germline V lookup: CDR1 SGHAT, CDR2 FQNNGV. V shed 0 bases and J 7 bases; nucleotides not matched to a gene: 5. The CDR3 loop spans 15 amino acids. DNA for the CDR3: TGTGCCAGCAGCTTAGATTGGGGAGGGAACGGGGAGCTGTTTTTT. It is translated as CASSLDWGGNGELFF. Together with reference TRBV11-2 and TRBJ2-2, the CDR3 gives the full variable domain: EAGVAQSPRYKIIEKRQSVAFWCNPISGHATLYWYQQILGQGPKLLIQFQNNGVVDDSQLPKDRFSAERLKGVDSTLKIQPAKLEDSAVYLCASSLDWGGNGELFFGEGSRLTVL.

The chain combines TRBV28 with TRBJ1-2; D is unresolved. V was pared by 6 bases and J by 4 bases, with 12 bases between. From germline, CDR1 is MDHEN and CDR2 SYDVKM. The CDR3 extends over 13 amino acids. CDR3 DNA: TGTGCCAGCAGCGCGGAGTGGGGCTATGGCTACACCTTC. Translating it yields CASSAEWGYGYTF.

V and J are TRBV18 and TRBJ1-5, with D possibly TRBD1 on 6 matching bases. The CDR3 runs to 14 residues. Germline CDR1 and CDR2: KGHSH and LQKENI. V was clipped by 3 bases and J by 3 bases, with 9 bases between them. CDR3 residues: CASSPTGLNQPQHF. The CDR3 coding sequence is TGTGCCAGCTCACCGACAGGACTCAATCAGCCCCAGCATTTT.

The DNA for the CDR3 is TGTGCCAGCAGTTCATACTTTACTGAAGCTTTCTTT. It yields the protein CASSSYFTEAFF. This rearrangement joins TRBV28 to TRBJ1-1, with D uncertain. V was shortened by 4 bases and J by 5 bases, with 8 bases between the two germline ends. The CDR3 length is 12 residues. The germline CDR1 and CDR2 sequences are MDHEN and SYDVKM.

The CDR3: CASSYGAGGYEQYF. The DNA for the CDR3 is TGTGCCAGCAGTTACGGGGCAGGGGGCTACGAGCAGTACTTC. This chain links TRBV6-6 with TRBJ2-7; 7 nucleotides agree with TRBD1. Trimming removed 2 bases from V and 3 bases from J; junction bases left unmatched: 4. The CDR3 runs 14 residues. Per germline, CDR1 MNHNY and CDR2 SVGAGI (reference sequence).

V is TRBV7-6 and J is TRBJ2-3; D is unclear. V lost 5 bases to trimming and J lost 2 bases, with 17 bases between them. The CDR3 is made up of 16 amino acids. Germline CDR1 SGHVS, CDR2 FNYEAQ. CDR3 DNA sequence: TGTGCCAGCAGCCCCCAGTCCATCCCTAACACAGATACGCAGTATTTT. It yields the protein CASSPQSIPNTDTQYF.

This clone was detected a few times. The chain links TRBV30 to TRBJ1-5; D not certain. CDR1 and CDR2 from the germline V gene are GTSNPN and SVGIG (reference sequence). V gave up 0 bases and J gave up 9 bases, with 12 bases separating them. The CDR3 has 13 amino acids. CDR3 residues: CAWSVGYSGPQHF. DNA for the CDR3: TGTGCCTGGAGTGTAGGTTACAGCGGGCCCCAGCATTTT.

The sample holds a few counts of this clone. The CDR3 here is CASSGPPGLPLDEQFF. The DNA of the CDR3 is TGTGCCAGCAGCGGCCCCCCGGGACTACCCCTCGATGAGCAGTTCTTC. The chain is built from TRBV9 and TRBJ2-1; TRBD2 matches at 7 bases. The V gene's germline CDR1 is SGDLS and CDR2 YYNGEE. The CDR3 consists of 16 residues. Trimming at V came to 3 bases and at J to 8 bases, leaving 14 bases not matched to a gene.

This clone was detected many times. The chain employs TRBV12-5 and TRBJ2-1, with TRBD2 matching over 8 bases. CDR3 length equals 15 residues. Trimming at V came to 6 bases and at J to 2 bases, leaving 6 bases not matched to a gene. Germline V lookup: CDR1 LGHNT, CDR2 FRNRAP. CDR3 residues: CASGPGLVPYNEQFF. The CDR3 DNA is TGTGCTAGTGGCCCGGGACTAGTGCCCTACAATGAGCAGTTCTTC.

This chain connects TRBV6-6 to TRBJ1-2, with a possible D match to TRBD1 (6 bases). The V and J ends lost 5 bases and 6 bases respectively, with 16 bases between them. Germline CDR1 MNHNY, CDR2 SVGAGI (reference sequence). The CDR3 covers 14 residues. CDR3 region: CASSPPTGGDGYTF. DNA of the CDR3: TGTGCCAGCAGTCCCCCCACCGGGGGCGATGGCTACACCTTC.

The chain links TRBV4-2 to TRBJ1-1; D uncertain. CDR3 length: 16 residues. The germline CDR1 and CDR2 sequences are LGHNA and YNFKEQ. V dropped 5 bases and J dropped 1 base, with 17 bases sitting between them. CDR3 sequence reads: CASSTSAALGNTEAFF. CDR3 bases: TGTGCCAGCAGCACAAGCGCAGCCCTAGGGAACACTGAAGCTTTCTTT.

The CDR3 here is CASSPQGRNEKLFF. The CDR3 DNA follows: TGTGCCAGCAGCCCACAGGGTCGAAATGAAAAACTGTTTTTT. The rearrangement links TRBV7-8 to TRBJ1-4, with a weak D call TRBD1 (6 bases). The CDR3 runs to 14 residues. Per germline, CDR1 SGHVS and CDR2 FQNEAQ. The V and J ends lost 5 bases and 5 bases respectively, with 12 bases between them.

This clone has only a few counts. The rearrangement uses TRBV30 and TRBJ1-1; D is unclear. Trimming removed 1 base from V and 10 bases from J, with 7 bases in between. The V gene's germline CDR1 is GTSNPN and CDR2 SVGIG (reference sequence). The CDR3 extends over 10 amino acids. The CDR3 loop is CAWSEERAFF. The CDR3 coding sequence is TGTGCCTGGAGTGAGGAAAGAGCTTTCTTT.

The chain is built from TRBV6-5 and TRBJ1-5, with D unresolved. V was trimmed by 6 bases and J by 4 bases, leaving 13 bases between them. In germline, CDR1 is MNHEY, CDR2 SVGAGI. The CDR3 is made up of 14 amino acids. The CDR3 nucleotides are TGTGCCAGCAGCATAGTAGGGCTTAATCAGCCCCAGCATTTT. Translating gives CASSIVGLNQPQHF.

V is TRBV6-5 and J is TRBJ2-7; D unclear. Trimming took off 5 bases at V and 3 bases at J, with 14 bases between the two ends. CDR3 length: 14 residues. From germline, CDR1 is MNHEY and CDR2 SVGAGI. The CDR3 here is CASSRATQDYEQYF. Here the CDR3 DNA reads TGTGCCAGCAGTCGCGCGACTCAAGACTACGAGCAGTACTTC.

This clone was seen a few times. V and J are TRBV28 and TRBJ1-1; D is unresolved. Trimming pared 8 bases from V and 1 base from J, leaving 5 bases between. In germline, CDR1 is MDHEN, CDR2 SYDVKM. This CDR3 has 11 amino acids. CDR3 loop: CASEGNTEAFF. The CDR3 region has the DNA TGTGCCAGCGAGGGGAACACTGAAGCTTTCTTT.